The rows below give T cell receptor beta chains drawn from one sample of a study of blood T cell repertoires in COVID-19. TCRdb's copy holds only in-frame clones and misses some; the assay was immunoSEQ multiplex PCR. The data hold about 120,000 clones, with 70% to 90% observed a single time. The sample taken for sequencing was peripheral blood. These receptors came from a woman aged 45-59 years with acute or convalescent COVID-19. Each CDR3 is given with its conserved first and last residue. The order of the fields is clone size, CDR3 length, D gene, J gene, V gene, CDR3 DNA, CDR3 protein. D genes are given only for firm matches. Clone sizes are given selectively: once, few, many, or a class where the clone is expanded.

few,16,.,TRBJ1-2,TRBV19,TGTGCCAGTAAGCGGAGAGGAAATCAGGTGGACTATGGCTACACCTTC,CASKRRGNQVDYGYTF
few,14,.,TRBJ1-5,TRBV28,TGTGCCAGCAGCGAGGCAGGGTCTAATCAGCCCCAGCATTTT,CASSEAGSNQPQHF
.,15,TRBD1,TRBJ1-2,TRBV3-1/TRBV3-2,TGTGCCAGCAGCCGCCAGGGGGCGGTGGGATATGGCTACACCTTC,CASSRQGAVGYGYTF
.,15,.,TRBJ1-5,TRBV30,TGTGCCTGGAGTGTAAAGGGAGCGTCCAATCAGCCCCAGCATTTT,CAWSVKGASNQPQHF
few,15,TRBD1,TRBJ1-1,TRBV7-6,TGTGCCAGCAGCCCCCGGACAGGGCAAGCAACTGAAGCTTTCTTT,CASSPRTGQATEAFF
.,13,.,TRBJ2-6,TRBV19,TGTGCCAGTGTACCCAGGGGCGACAACGTCCTGACTTTC,CASVPRGDNVLTF
.,12,TRBD1,TRBJ1-1,TRBV30,TGTGCCTGGGCCAGGGGGCTCGGTGAAGCTTTCTTT,CAWARGLGEAFF
once,11,.,TRBJ2-7,TRBV7-9,TGTGCCAGCAGCCTAGTGCAGATTCAGTACTTC,CASSLVQIQYF
.,13,.,TRBJ2-3,TRBV11-3,TGTGCCAGCAGCGCAGCTAGCCTAGATACGCAGTATTTT,CASSAASLDTQYF
.,16,TRBD1,TRBJ1-1,TRBV18,TGTGCCAGCACACCATTAAGGGGACAGGGGGCCACTGAAGCTTTCTTT,CASTPLRGQGATEAFF
.,15,TRBD1,TRBJ1-1,TRBV29-1,TGCAGCGTTTTCGGGAGCAGGGACAGGGATACTGAAGCTTTCTTT,CSVFGSRDRDTEAFF
.,17,.,TRBJ1-3,TRBV10-3,TGTGCCATCAGTGAGTCTCCAGGGTCCCTGGCTGGAAACACCATATATTTT,CAISESPGSLAGNTIYF
.,14,.,TRBJ2-7,TRBV5-1,TGCGCCAGCAGCTTGGGACAGGTCTCCTACGAGCAGTACTTC,CASSLGQVSYEQYF
.,15,TRBD2,TRBJ2-3,TRBV5-1,TGCGCCAGCAGCGGACGCGGGAGGAGCACAGATACGCAGTATTTT,CASSGRGRSTDTQYF
.,11,.,TRBJ2-5,TRBV5-6,TGTGCCAGCAGCTTGGCGGAGACCCAGTACTTC,CASSLAETQYF
.,14,TRBD1,TRBJ1-1,TRBV30,TGTGCCTGGAGTACAGGGGGCGACGTTACTGAAGCTTTCTTT,CAWSTGGDVTEAFF
.,11,.,TRBJ2-5,TRBV12-3/TRBV12-4,TGTGCCAGCAGTTCCGAAGAGACCCAGTACTTC,CASSSEETQYF
.,16,TRBD1,TRBJ2-2,TRBV3-1/TRBV3-2,TGTGCCAGCAGCCAAGGCAGGGGGAGAAACACCGGGGAGCTGTTTTTT,CASSQGRGRNTGELFF
once,12,.,TRBJ2-3,TRBV9,TGTGCCAGCAGCGTAGACTGGGATACGCAGTATTTT,CASSVDWDTQYF
.,17,TRBD1,TRBJ2-5,TRBV11-3,TGTGCCAGCAGCTTAGGGGTAGGGGGCAACACCCAAGAGACCCAGTACTTC,CASSLGVGGNTQETQYF
.,14,TRBD1,TRBJ2-5,TRBV7-9,TGTGCCAGCAGCTTTTCCGCAGGGGGAGAGACCCAGTACTTC,CASSFSAGGETQYF
once,16,.,TRBJ1-5,TRBV7-8,TGTGCCAGCAGCTTAGTCCCAAGAACAGCTTATCAGCCCCAGCATTTT,CASSLVPRTAYQPQHF
.,14,TRBD1,TRBJ1-5,TRBV5-1,TGCGCCAGCAGCTCAGGACAGGTGGGACAGCCCCAGCATTTT,CASSSGQVGQPQHF
.,16,.,TRBJ2-5,TRBV5-4,TGTGCCAGCAGCCCTAAGAGACAGAGTGGACAAGAGACCCAGTACTTC,CASSPKRQSGQETQYF
few,12,.,TRBJ2-1,TRBV29-1,TGCAGCGTTGAAAAGGGGCAGAATGAGCAGTTCTTC,CSVEKGQNEQFF